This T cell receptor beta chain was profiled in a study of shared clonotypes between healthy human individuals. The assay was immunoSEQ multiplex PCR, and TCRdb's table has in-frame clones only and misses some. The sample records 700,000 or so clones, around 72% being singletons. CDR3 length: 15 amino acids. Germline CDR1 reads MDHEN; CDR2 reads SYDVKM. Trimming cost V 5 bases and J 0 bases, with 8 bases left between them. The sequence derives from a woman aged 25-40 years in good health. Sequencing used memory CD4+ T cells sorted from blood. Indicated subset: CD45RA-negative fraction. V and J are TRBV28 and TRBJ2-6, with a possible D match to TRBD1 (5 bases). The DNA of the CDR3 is TGTGCCAGCAGTCGGACACGCTCTGGGGCCAACGTCCTGACTTTC. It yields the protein CASSRTRSGANVLTF.